This TCR beta chain came from a study of OX40 agonist ivuxolimab in advanced cancers. Study background: Enrollees could have had prior anti-PD-1, anti-PD-L1 or anti-CTLA-4 therapy, which about 42% had received.

This CDR3 has 15 residues. V was cut by 0 bases and J by 4 bases, with 12 bases left in between. The V gene's germline CDR1 is MGHRA and CDR2 YSYEKL. Profiling relied on immunoSEQ multiplex PCR, and the TCRdb table lists in-frame clones only, not all of them. Of fewer than 20,000 clones in the sample, 80% to 85% were seen once. The receptor was isolated from an adult with an advanced solid tumor such as melanoma, head and neck, liver or kidney cancer. The J gene is TRBJ1-1, the V gene TRBV4-1, with a possible D match to TRBD1 (6 bases). Sequencing used CD4+ or CD8+ T cells sorted from blood, obtained in a trial of the OX40 agonist ivuxolimab. The CDR3 coding sequence is TGCGCCAGCAGCCAAGATCGAGGGGGGATCACTGAAGCTTTCTTT. This encodes CASSQDRGGITEAFF.